Listed here are 23 T cell receptor beta chains from one sample, sequenced in a study of blood T cells in healthy people across ages. A second 7 to 11 cycle PCR used barcoded and J-beta primers. MiXCR was run by TCRdb on the 5' RACE reads, yielding one entry per CDR3 protein. The sample contains some 690,000 distinct CDR3 sequences, about a fifth of which appear only once. Sequenced sample: blood. The receptors here all came from an older man in good health.

The V call is TRBV3-1, the J call TRBJ1-1, with D uncertain. CDR1 and CDR2 (germline): LGHDT, YNNKEL (reference sequence). CDR3 length: 14 residues. Trimming left V 5 bases short and J 4 bases short, with 14 bases between. The chain's CDR3 is CASSKGTAFTEAFF. The CDR3 DNA sequence: TGTGCCAGCAGCAAGGGTACAGCCTTCACTGAAGCTTTCTTT.

The chain joins TRBV5-1 to TRBJ2-7; D call uncertain. Trimming cost V 0 bases and J 1 base, with 5 bases left between them. This CDR3 spans 13 amino acids. Germline V gene data show CDR1 as SGHRS and CDR2 as YFSETQ. Here the CDR3 reads CASSLAWSYEQYF. The CDR3 DNA sequence: TGCGCCAGCAGCTTGGCGTGGTCCTACGAGCAGTACTTC. Using reference TRBV5-1 and TRBJ2-7 for the parts outside the CDR3, the full variable domain is KAGVTQTPRYLIKTRGQQVTLSCSPISGHRSVSWYQQTPGQGLQFLFEYFSETQRNKGNFPGRFSGRQFSNSRSEMNVSTLELGDSALYLCASSLAWSYEQYFGPGTRLTVT.

The genes are TRBV29-1 and TRBJ2-1; no definite D call. Per the germline V gene, CDR1 is SQVTM and CDR2 is ANQGSEA. The CDR3 sequence is 13 residues long. Trimming pared 7 bases from V and 0 bases from J, leaving 10 bases between. The DNA of the CDR3 is TGCAGCGCTAACCCGGGCTCCTACAATGAGCAGTTCTTC. Amino acids: CSANPGSYNEQFF.

The V gene is TRBV28, the J gene TRBJ1-1, with D unresolved. V lost 10 bases and J 4 bases, leaving 13 bases between the germline ends. CDR1 is MDHEN, CDR2 SYDVKM, per germline. This CDR3 region has 12 residues. DNA of the CDR3: TGTGCCACGGATAGCTCTATCACTGAAGCTTTCTTT. The encoded protein is CATDSSITEAFF.

V is TRBV20-1 and J is TRBJ1-5; D uncertain. CDR3 size: 12 residues. Germline V lookup: CDR1 DFQATT, CDR2 SNEGSKA (reference sequence). The CDR3 sequence: CTAGDSNQPQHF. The CDR3 coding sequence is TGCACCGCCGGGGATAGCAATCAGCCCCAGCATTTT.

This clonotype was observed a handful of times. The chain has TRBV18 and TRBJ1-4; D is perhaps TRBD1 (6 bases). Trimming removed 8 bases from V and 4 bases from J, with 11 bases in between. CDR3 length: 13 residues. The germline V gene encodes CDR1 KGHSH and CDR2 LQKENI. The CDR3: CASGDRINEKLFF. The CDR3 DNA follows: TGTGCCAGCGGAGACAGGATTAATGAAAAACTGTTTTTT.

CDR3 DNA: TGTGCCAGCAGTACGCCTAGCGGGAGCTCCTACAATGAGCAGTTCTTC. Its protein product is CASSTPSGSSYNEQFF. V gene TRBV25-1 combines with J gene TRBJ2-1; 10 nucleotides line up with TRBD2. CDR1 is MGHDK, CDR2 SYGVNS, per germline. V lost 5 bases to trimming and J lost 0 bases; unmatched junction nucleotides: 4. CDR3 length: 16 residues.

In this sample, this clonotype turned up a few times. V gene TRBV20-1 combines with J gene TRBJ2-1; the D gene is possibly TRBD2 (5 bases). This CDR3 is 11 amino acids long. Germline loops: CDR1 DFQATT, CDR2 SNEGSKA (reference sequence). Trimming took off 5 bases at V and 9 bases at J, with 11 bases between the two ends. The CDR3 region is CSAPEGIEQFF. CDR3 sequence (DNA): TGCAGTGCTCCCGAGGGTATTGAGCAGTTCTTC.

This clonotype was detected only a few times. The chain couples TRBV12-3 or TRBV12-4 to TRBJ2-1; no clear D. With the DNA end fitting TRBJ2-7 better, the J assignment may be wrong. The CDR3 contains 13 residues. The CDR3 is CASSLKTTYEQYV. The CDR3 DNA reads as TGTGCCAGCAGTTTAAAAACCACCTACGAGCAGTACGTC.

This clonotype has a handful of counts. This chain connects TRBV15 to TRBJ2-1; 11 bases are shared with TRBD2. The CDR3 length is 15 residues. The trim removed 3 bases at V and 7 bases at J, leaving 5 bases unmatched. The V gene's germline CDR1 is LNHNV and CDR2 YYDKDF (reference sequence). The CDR3 loop reads CATSRDGTSGNEQFF. DNA for the CDR3: TGTGCCACCAGCAGGGACGGGACTAGCGGTAATGAGCAGTTCTTC.

V and J are TRBV20-1 and TRBJ1-3, with D perhaps matching TRBD1 (5 bases). The CDR3 runs to 15 residues. Deletions cut 3 bases from V and 0 bases from J, with 12 bases between. The germline gives CDR1 DFQATT, CDR2 SNEGSKA (reference sequence). Here the CDR3 reads CSARGPPRSGNTIYF. In DNA form, the CDR3 reads TGCAGTGCTAGGGGGCCACCCCGCTCTGGAAACACCATATATTTT.

This clonotype was counted only a few times. CDR3: CASSYSRGENYGYTF. The CDR3 DNA follows: TGTGCCAGCAGTTACTCACGGGGGGAAAACTATGGCTACACCTTC. V usage is TRBV6-5 and J usage is TRBJ1-2, with D possibly TRBD1 on 5 matching bases. Germline assignment: CDR1 MNHEY and CDR2 SVGAGI. The V end was cut by 0 bases, the J end by 2 bases, with 10 bases between. This CDR3 is built from 15 residues.

This clonotype was detected only a few times. The J gene is TRBJ1-5, the V gene TRBV4-1; no reliable D call. Trimming pared 3 bases from V and 5 bases from J, leaving 11 bases between. This CDR3 is built from 14 residues. CDR1 is MGHRA and CDR2 is YSYEKL in the germline V gene. The CDR3 DNA is TGCGCCAGCAGCCACCCCATCGGGGATCAGCCCCAGCATTTT. Residues: CASSHPIGDQPQHF.

In its sample, this clonotype was seen a few times. This chain links TRBV5-5 with TRBJ1-5, with D perhaps TRBD1 (5 bases). Germline lookup yields CDR1 SGHKS and CDR2 YYEKEE (reference sequence). V was shortened by 4 bases and J by 3 bases, with 14 bases between the two germline ends. The CDR3 consists of 15 residues. The CDR3 DNA is TGTGCCAGCAGCCCTGGGACTCGGCCCAATCAGCCCCAGCATTTT. Translating it yields CASSPGTRPNQPQHF.

The chain links TRBV13 to TRBJ2-5; 7 nucleotides agree with TRBD1. Germline lookup yields CDR1 PRHDT and CDR2 FYEKMQ (reference sequence). This CDR3 has 15 residues. The J segment lost 2 bases and the V segment lost 5 bases, leaving 8 bases of the junction unmatched. CDR3 sequence reads: CASSIETTGQETQYF. The CDR3 bases are TGTGCCAGCAGCATAGAGACGACAGGGCAAGAGACCCAGTACTTC.

This sequence joins TRBV5-1 and TRBJ1-1; tentative D call: TRBD1 (6 bases). The V gene's germline CDR1 is SGHRS and CDR2 YFSETQ. CDR3 length equals 15 residues. V gave up 3 bases and J gave up 5 bases, with 17 bases separating them. The CDR3 region has the DNA TGCGCCAGCAGCTGGAGCGGGGGGCGGGAGACTGAAGCTTTCTTT. Its protein product is CASSWSGGRETEAFF.

There are a few counts of this clonotype. This rearrangement joins TRBV27 to TRBJ2-3; D tentatively reads TRBD1 or TRBD2 (5 bases each). The CDR3 consists of 15 residues. Trimming cost V 6 bases and J 4 bases, with 17 bases left between them. Germline V CDR1 and CDR2: MNHEY, SMNVEV (reference sequence). This CDR3 is CASSPYGGVADTQYF. The CDR3 DNA sequence: TGTGCCAGCAGCCCTTATGGGGGAGTGGCAGATACGCAGTATTTT.

The chain joins TRBV6-4 to TRBJ1-1; no definite D call. The V gene lost 4 bases and the J gene lost 1 base, with 7 bases spanning the gap. CDR1 is MRHNA and CDR2 is SNTAGT in the germline V gene. The CDR3 extends over 13 amino acids. Here the CDR3 DNA reads TGTGCCAGCAGTGTTGAAGAGAACACTGAAGCTTTCTTT. The encoded protein is CASSVEENTEAFF.

This clonotype was seen a handful of times. The CDR3 coding sequence is TGTGCCAGCAGCTTTCGAAACAGGGGGCCAGGAGATACGCAGTATTTT. It encodes CASSFRNRGPGDTQYF. The gene calls are TRBV7-8 and TRBJ2-3; TRBD1 aligns across 9 bases. Germline CDR1 and CDR2: SGHVS and FQNEAQ. The V segment lost 3 bases and the J segment 5 bases; nucleotides outside the gene matches: 9. This CDR3 is built from 16 residues.

This clonotype was seen only a few times. The gene calls are TRBV14 and TRBJ2-5; a weak D match, TRBD2 (5 bases). The CDR3 loop spans 15 amino acids. The V gene's germline CDR1 is SGHDN and CDR2 FVKESK. Trimming removed 0 bases from V and 5 bases from J, with 13 bases in between. CDR3 sequence: CASSQEHGVEETQYF. CDR3 bases: TGTGCCAGCAGCCAAGAGCACGGGGTCGAGGAGACCCAGTACTTC.

This clonotype is a singleton in its sample. The rearrangement joins TRBV15 to TRBJ1-1; TRBD1 might be the D (6 bases). This CDR3 contains 15 residues. CDR1 is LNHNV and CDR2 is YYDKDF in the germline V gene (reference sequence). V lost 0 bases to trimming and J lost 4 bases, with 12 bases between them. The CDR3 nucleotides read TGTGCCACCAGCAGAGATACGGGGGCGGGCACTGAAGCTTTCTTT. This gives the protein CATSRDTGAGTEAFF.

J is TRBJ2-1 and V is TRBV24-1; 9 bases match TRBD2. V shed 4 bases and J 2 bases; nucleotides not matched to a gene: 11. The germline V gene encodes CDR1 KGHDR and CDR2 SFDVKD. The CDR3 totals 18 residues. Written as DNA, the CDR3 is TGTGCCACCAGTGACACTGATGCCGGGACTAGCCCCTACAATGAGCAGTTCTTC. The encoded protein is CATSDTDAGTSPYNEQFF.

The rearrangement uses TRBV4-3 and TRBJ2-7; D is ambiguous. The J call may be in error: the DNA end matches TRBJ2-5 better. This CDR3 is 13 amino acids long. Germline V gene lookup returns CDR1 LGHNA and CDR2 YSLEER. In DNA form, the CDR3 reads TGCGCCAGCAGCCAAGGGCTGGGAAAGACCCAGTACTTC. It yields the protein CASSQGLGKTQYF.